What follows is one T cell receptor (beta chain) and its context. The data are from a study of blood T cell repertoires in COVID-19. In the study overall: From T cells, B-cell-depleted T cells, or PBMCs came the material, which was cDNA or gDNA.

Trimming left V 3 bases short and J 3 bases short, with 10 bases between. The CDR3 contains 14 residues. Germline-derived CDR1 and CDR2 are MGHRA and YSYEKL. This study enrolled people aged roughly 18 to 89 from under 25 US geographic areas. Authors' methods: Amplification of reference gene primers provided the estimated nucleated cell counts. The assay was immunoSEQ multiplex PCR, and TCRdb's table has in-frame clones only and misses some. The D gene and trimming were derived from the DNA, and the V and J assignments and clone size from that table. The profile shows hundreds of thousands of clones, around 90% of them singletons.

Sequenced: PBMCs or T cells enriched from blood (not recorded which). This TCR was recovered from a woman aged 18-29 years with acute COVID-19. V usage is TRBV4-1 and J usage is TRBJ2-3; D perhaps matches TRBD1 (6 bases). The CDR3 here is CASSHLQGTDTQYF. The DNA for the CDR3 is TGCGCCAGCAGCCACTTACAGGGAACAGATACGCAGTATTTT.